This T cell receptor beta chain came from a study of control samples from healthy donors and cancer patients. Germline CDR1 LGHDT, CDR2 YNNKEL (reference sequence). Between the trimmed V and J ends, which lost 0 bases and 1 base, there was a span of 4 bases. CDR3 length: 13 residues. Produced via immunoSEQ multiplex PCR; TCRdb's table is partial and in-frame only. The sample yields about 86,000 clones, more than 80% seen once. The chain has TRBV3-1 (or the pseudogene TRBV3-2) and TRBJ2-7, with no clear D. The specimen was blood. This clonotype was sampled from a woman aged 30 to 39 in good health. The CDR3 protein is CASSQDWSYEQYF. The CDR3 region has the DNA TGTGCCAGCAGCCAAGATTGGTCCTACGAGCAGTACTTC.